This is a list of T cell receptor beta chains from one sample in a study of identifying expanded T cells in peripheral blood. Libraries were prepared by immunoSEQ multiplex PCR; TCRdb keeps only in-frame clonotypes and omits some of them. The sample contains 75,000 to 95,000 clones, 70% to 90% of which appear only once. Sequencing was done on a sample of blood. The source of these receptors is a person between 18 and 69 years old in good health. Each CDR3 is given with its conserved first and last residue. D genes are given only for firm matches. Only part of the rows carry a size: once, few, many, or a class if the clone is expanded.

TRBV4-2	TRBJ2-2	NA	NA	CASSQSVNTGELFF	TGTGCCAGCAGCCAGTCAGTAAACACCGGGGAGCTGTTTTTT
TRBV5-1	TRBJ2-7	NA	TRBD1	CASRWTGEGPEDF	TGCGCCAGCAGATGGACAGGGGAAGGGCCGGAGGACTTC
TRBV13	TRBJ1-4	NA	NA	CASSLGHPTNEKLFF	TGTGCCAGCAGCTTAGGACACCCAACTAATGAAAAACTGTTTTTT
TRBV27	TRBJ1-1	NA	TRBD1	CASSDRVNTEAFF	TGTGCCAGCAGTGACAGGGTGAACACTGAAGCTTTCTTT
TRBV2	TRBJ1-3	NA	TRBD1	CASSITARGSGNTIYF	TGTGCCAGCAGTATCACTGCCAGGGGGTCTGGAAACACCATATATTTT
TRBV6-5	TRBJ1-2	NA	NA	CASSKGTRLGYGYTF	TGTGCCAGCAGTAAGGGGACACGGTTGGGCTATGGCTACACCTTC
TRBV9	TRBJ2-3	NA	TRBD2	CASSVLAGEVTDTQYF	TGTGCCAGCAGCGTCTTAGCGGGAGAGGTCACAGATACGCAGTATTTT
TRBV6-6	TRBJ1-2	NA	NA	CASRRSGTDYGYTF	TGTGCCAGCAGGCGAAGCGGGACGGACTATGGCTACACCTTC
TRBV5-1	TRBJ2-1	once	TRBD2	CASSPGLAGVQFF	TGCGCCAGCAGCCCAGGACTAGCGGGAGTTCAGTTCTTC
TRBV5-4	TRBJ1-1	NA	TRBD1	CASSPTGKGRKAFF	TGTGCCAGCAGCCCGACAGGGAAGGGACGCAAAGCTTTCTTT
TRBV18	TRBJ1-5	NA	NA	CASSPGTNQPQHF	TGTGCCAGCTCACCAGGAACCAATCAGCCCCAGCATTTT
TRBV18	TRBJ2-7	NA	NA	CASSMRVMRDEQYF	TGTGCCAGCTCAATGAGGGTAATGCGGGACGAGCAGTACTTC
TRBV7-8	TRBJ2-7	once	TRBD2	CASSLLAGLAGDEQYF	TGTGCCAGCAGCTTACTCGCGGGACTAGCGGGAGATGAGCAGTACTTC
TRBV7-2	TRBJ1-1	NA	NA	CASSLSGANTEAFF	TGTGCCAGCAGCTTATCAGGAGCGAACACTGAAGCTTTCTTT
TRBV5-1	TRBJ1-3	NA	NA	CASSLGDTIYF	TGCGCCAGCAGCTTAGGGGACACCATATATTTT
TRBV18	TRBJ2-7	NA	TRBD2	CASSPWTSGIYEQYF	TGTGCCAGCTCACCTTGGACTAGCGGGATTTACGAGCAGTACTTC
TRBV4-1	TRBJ1-4	NA	NA	CASSQDPASREKLFF	TGCGCCAGCAGCCAAGACCCCGCCTCCCGGGAAAAACTGTTTTTT
TRBV18	TRBJ1-1	once	NA	CASSQGMNTEAFF	TGTGCCAGCTCACAAGGGATGAACACTGAAGCTTTCTTT
TRBV7-9	TRBJ2-1	NA	TRBD2	CASSFPPGSGGYNEQFF	TGTGCCAGCAGCTTCCCCCCCGGGAGCGGGGGATACAATGAGCAGTTCTTC
TRBV20-1	TRBJ2-7	NA	NA	CSTTDSYEQYF	TGCAGTACCACGGACAGCTACGAGCAGTACTTC
TRBV19	TRBJ2-1	once	NA	CASTSTPSSYNEQFF	TGTGCCAGTACCTCAACCCCCAGCTCCTACAATGAGCAGTTCTTC
TRBV5-1	TRBJ2-2	NA	NA	CASSGQNTGELFF	TGCGCCAGCTCGGGACAGAACACCGGGGAGCTGTTTTTT
TRBV7-9	TRBJ1-2	few	NA	CASSSDTGPNYGYTF	TGTGCCAGCAGCTCAGACACGGGACCTAACTATGGCTACACCTTC
TRBV19	TRBJ1-5	NA	NA	CASSVGSSGAGSNQPQHF	TGTGCCAGTAGCGTAGGAAGTTCGGGGGCAGGTAGCAATCAGCCCCAGCATTTT
TRBV10-1	TRBJ2-1	NA	TRBD2	CASRMTSGSYNEQFF	TGCGCCAGCAGGATGACTAGCGGGAGTTACAATGAGCAGTTCTTC
TRBV25-1	TRBJ2-1	NA	TRBD2	CASSGGNEQFF	TGTGCCAGCAGCGGGGGGAATGAGCAGTTCTTC
TRBV5-1	TRBJ2-3	NA	NA	CASSLGDLTDTQYF	TGCGCCAGCAGCTTGGGGGACCTCACAGATACGCAGTATTTT
TRBV30	TRBJ2-1	NA	NA	CAWSVPGLALYNEQFF	TGTGCCTGGAGTGTACCTGGATTAGCCCTCTACAATGAGCAGTTCTTC
TRBV5-1	TRBJ2-2	NA	TRBD2	CASSSVAGARELFF	TGCGCCAGCAGTTCGGTAGCGGGGGCCCGGGAGCTGTTTTTT
TRBV7-9	TRBJ1-2	once	NA	CASSLGSGATRGGYTF	TGTGCCAGCAGCTTAGGGTCAGGGGCGACACGGGGCGGCTACACCTTC
TRBV18	TRBJ1-3	NA	TRBD1	CASSPDGTEGNTIYF	TGTGCCAGCTCACCAGATGGGACAGAAGGAAACACCATATATTTT
TRBV7-2	TRBJ2-5	NA	TRBD2	CASSSGGQETQYF	TGTGCCAGCAGCTCGGGAGGGCAAGAGACCCAGTACTTC
TRBV11-2	TRBJ2-7	NA	TRBD2	CASSLVAAGKSSYEQYF	TGTGCCAGCAGCTTAGTTGCAGCGGGGAAGAGCTCCTACGAGCAGTACTTC
TRBV4-1	TRBJ1-6	once	TRBD1	CASSQRDRNYNSPLHF	TGCGCCAGCAGCCAACGGGACAGAAACTATAATTCACCCCTCCACTTT
TRBV9	TRBJ1-1	once	NA	CASNLQGNTEAFF	TGTGCCAGCAACCTACAAGGGAACACTGAAGCTTTCTTT
TRBV5-1	TRBJ1-1	NA	NA	CASRSGWTEAFF	TGCGCCAGCAGGTCGGGTTGGACTGAAGCTTTCTTT
TRBV9	TRBJ1-5	NA	TRBD1	CASSVGDREGPQHF	TGTGCCAGCAGCGTAGGGGACAGGGAGGGGCCCCAGCATTTT
TRBV2	TRBJ1-2	NA	NA	CASYGSDGYTF	TGTGCCAGCTATGGGTCCGATGGCTACACCTTC
TRBV9	TRBJ2-1	NA	TRBD1	CASSGRIRQGTEQFF	TGTGCCAGCAGCGGTCGGATAAGACAGGGGACTGAGCAGTTCTTC
TRBV7-2	TRBJ1-1	NA	NA	CASSLSGPAVNTEAFF	TGTGCCAGCAGCTTAAGCGGCCCCGCAGTGAACACTGAAGCTTTCTTT
TRBV9	TRBJ1-4	NA	NA	CASSVGTHEKLFF	TGTGCCAGCAGCGTAGGTACCCATGAAAAACTGTTTTTT
TRBV5-4	TRBJ2-1	once	NA	CASSAVDHNEQFF	TGTGCCAGCAGCGCGGTAGACCACAATGAGCAGTTCTTC
TRBV4-1	TRBJ2-1	NA	NA	CASSQGPRLIREFPSYNEQFF	TGCGCCAGCAGCCAGGGCCCTCGGCTTATCCGTGAGTTTCCGTCCTACAATGAGCAGTTCTTC
TRBV23-1	TRBJ2-2	once	NA	CASSQSWVGIIGPGELFF	TGCGCCAGCAGTCAATCGTGGGTAGGAATTATAGGTCCCGGGGAGCTGTTTTTT
TRBV6-5	TRBJ2-5	NA	TRBD1	CASRGTGIETQYF	TGTGCCAGCAGGGGGACAGGGATAGAGACCCAGTACTTC
TRBV10-3	TRBJ1-1	NA	TRBD1	CAISTGVTTEAFF	TGTGCCATCAGTACAGGGGTTACCACTGAAGCTTTCTTT
TRBV28	TRBJ1-2	NA	NA	CASSPNNYGYTF	TGTGCCAGCAGTCCCAACAACTATGGCTACACCTTC
TRBV11-1	TRBJ1-2	NA	NA	CASSTTGMYGYTF	TGTGCCAGCAGCACGACTGGGATGTATGGCTACACCTTC
TRBV25-1	TRBJ2-2	NA	NA	CASSETADSGELFF	TGTGCCAGCAGTGAAACAGCGGACAGCGGGGAGCTGTTTTTT
TRBV14	TRBJ2-5	NA	TRBD1	CASSPQGQRFQETQYF	TGTGCCAGCAGCCCCCAGGGACAGCGGTTCCAAGAGACCCAGTACTTC
TRBV6-5	TRBJ2-7	NA	NA	CASGSGLVGAYEQYF	TGTGCCAGCGGGTCAGGTCTCGTGGGGGCCTACGAGCAGTACTTC
TRBV29-1	TRBJ1-2	few	TRBD1	CSVGTGGSFGGYTF	TGCAGCGTTGGGACAGGAGGTAGTTTTGGCGGCTACACCTTC
TRBV27	TRBJ2-7	few	NA	CASSHPDDEQYF	TGTGCCAGCAGCCACCCAGACGACGAGCAGTACTTC